Following are 28 T cell receptor beta chains from one sample sequenced in a study of blood T cell repertoires in COVID-19. TCRdb's table, derived via immunoSEQ multiplex PCR, lists solely in-frame clones and lacks some. The data contain fewer than 350,000 clones, approximately 90% of them singletons. Sequencing was performed on PBMCs or T cells enriched from blood (not recorded which). These receptors all come from an older woman in a cohort exposed to, infected with or recovered from COVID-19 (not recorded which).

The chain recombines TRBV10-1 with TRBJ2-3, with 8 bases aligning to TRBD1. Germline V gene data show CDR1 as WNHNN and CDR2 as SYGVQD (reference sequence). The CDR3 is 14 residues long. Losses at the gene ends were 3 bases for V and 2 bases for J; bases not matched to a gene: 1. The DNA for the CDR3 is TGCGCCAGCAGTGAACAGGGGGACACAGATACGCAGTATTTT. Protein sequence: CASSEQGDTDTQYF.

V usage is TRBV28 and J usage is TRBJ1-5; no clear D. The CDR3 consists of 16 residues. V was shortened by 3 bases and J by 3 bases, with 15 bases between the two germline ends. The germline V gene has CDR1 MDHEN and CDR2 SYDVKM. The CDR3 here is CASSLGNRGYNQPQHF. The CDR3 nucleotides read TGTGCCAGCAGTTTGGGGAACCGGGGATACAATCAGCCCCAGCATTTT.

This sequence joins TRBV2 and TRBJ2-1, with 9 bases aligning to TRBD2. Germline V lookup: CDR1 SNHLY, CDR2 FYNNEI. CDR3 size: 13 residues. The junction had 8 bases not matched to a gene; V was cut back by 11 bases and J by 6 bases. This chain's CDR3 is CARLGREGNEQFF. CDR3 nucleotide sequence: TGTGCCCGGTTGGGGCGGGAGGGCAATGAGCAGTTCTTC.

V gene TRBV24-1 combines with J gene TRBJ1-3; 8 bases line up with TRBD1. Per germline, CDR1 KGHDR and CDR2 SFDVKD. The CDR3 totals 16 residues. V shed 2 bases, J shed 0 bases, and the junction held 2 bases outside the gene matches. CDR3 coding DNA: TGTGCCACCAGTGATTCGGACAGGGCCTCTGGAAACACCATATATTTT. This encodes CATSDSDRASGNTIYF.

V usage is TRBV5-4 and J usage is TRBJ2-1; 11 nucleotides align to TRBD2. The CDR3 consists of 16 residues. Germline CDR1 and CDR2: SGHNT and YYREEE (reference sequence). J was trimmed by 7 bases and V by 3 bases; bases with no gene match: 9. This chain's CDR3 is CASSSVAGGGMNEQFF. The CDR3 nucleotides are TGTGCCAGCAGCTCGGTAGCGGGAGGGGGGATGAATGAGCAGTTCTTC.

The sample holds one count of this clone. The CDR3 DNA reads TGTGCCAGCAGTCCTCGTGGCGGGAGGGTGCTTAGTGAGCAGTTCTTC. This encodes CASSPRGGRVLSEQFF. This chain links TRBV28 with TRBJ2-1; 9 nucleotides line up with TRBD2. With V trimmed by 5 bases and J by 9 bases, 14 bases remained unmatched. This CDR3 region has 16 residues. Germline CDR1 is MDHEN and CDR2 is SYDVKM.

The chain links TRBV6-5 to TRBJ2-7; 9 bases agree with TRBD2. This CDR3 is built from 14 residues. Germline V lookup: CDR1 MNHEY, CDR2 SVGAGI. Trimming cost V 7 bases and J 6 bases; bases outside gene matches: 10. The CDR3 is CASIAGTSLFEQYF. The DNA for the CDR3 is TGTGCCAGCATAGCCGGGACTAGCCTCTTCGAGCAGTACTTC.

This clone was detected only a few times. The chain links TRBV28 to TRBJ2-2; 14 bases are a match to TRBD2. Germline values: CDR1 MDHEN, CDR2 SYDVKM. The V gene end was trimmed by 8 bases and the J gene end by 6 bases; junction bases not matched to a gene: 17. This CDR3 has 19 amino acids. The CDR3 DNA is TGTGCCAGCCGACAGAGAGCCGGGACTAGCGGGAGAGTAGCCGGGGAGCTGTTTTTT. Protein sequence: CASRQRAGTSGRVAGELFF.

The V and J genes are TRBV18 and TRBJ2-3; D remains unclear. The CDR3 totals 15 residues. From germline, CDR1 is KGHSH and CDR2 LQKENI. Trimming took off 2 bases at V and 1 base at J, with 10 bases between the two ends. CDR3 nucleotides: TGTGCCAGCTCACCAGTCCAGGTCGGCACAGATACGCAGTATTTT. Amino acid sequence: CASSPVQVGTDTQYF.

V usage is TRBV27 and J usage is TRBJ2-3; TRBD1 aligns across 7 bases. Germline V gene lookup returns CDR1 MNHEY and CDR2 SMNVEV (reference sequence). The CDR3 totals 15 residues. V shed 6 bases, J shed 4 bases, and the junction held 10 bases outside the gene matches. The CDR3 protein is CASSPPRGSSDTQYF. The CDR3 DNA reads TGTGCCAGCAGCCCGCCCAGGGGGAGCTCAGATACGCAGTATTTT.

V is TRBV28 and J is TRBJ2-3; 13 bases match TRBD2. The germline V gene encodes CDR1 MDHEN and CDR2 SYDVKM. With V trimmed by 2 bases and J by 1 base, 3 bases remained unmatched. The CDR3 is made up of 17 amino acids. This CDR3 is CASSLGLAGVGTDTQYF. In nucleotides, the CDR3 is TGTGCCAGCAGTTTAGGACTAGCGGGAGTTGGCACAGATACGCAGTATTTT.

This clone is a singleton in its sample. The chain's CDR3 is CASSYGAGGETQYF. CDR3 nucleotide sequence: TGTGCCAGCAGTTACGGGGCGGGAGGAGAGACCCAGTACTTC. V is TRBV6-5 and J is TRBJ2-5, with 8 bases fitting TRBD2. Germline loops: CDR1 MNHEY, CDR2 SVGAGI. V shed 2 bases and J 4 bases; nucleotides not matched to a gene: 3. The CDR3 extends over 14 amino acids.

This chain joins TRBV6-5 and TRBJ1-1, with D possibly matching TRBD1 (6 bases). Germline-derived CDR1 and CDR2 are MNHEY and SVGAGI. Trimming pared 6 bases from V and 7 bases from J, leaving 15 bases between. CDR3 length: 13 amino acids. CDR3 DNA sequence: TGTGCCAGCAGGACCGGGGGGGGGCGTGAAGCTTTCTTT. Translation: CASRTGGGREAFF.

The V call is TRBV28, the J call TRBJ1-2; D possibly corresponds to TRBD1 (6 bases). This CDR3 comprises 13 residues. Germline assignment: CDR1 MDHEN and CDR2 SYDVKM. Trimming left V 4 bases short and J 5 bases short, with 11 bases between. The CDR3 here is CASSSRTVYGYTF. The CDR3, as DNA: TGTGCCAGCAGTTCCCGGACAGTTTATGGCTACACCTTC.

CDR3 in amino acids: CASSQDRDRAYNEQFF. The CDR3 coding sequence is TGTGCCAGCAGCCAAGACCGGGACAGGGCCTACAATGAGCAGTTCTTC. The V call is TRBV14, the J call TRBJ2-1; 9 bases line up with TRBD1. Germline V gene lookup returns CDR1 SGHDN and CDR2 FVKESK. V lost 0 bases, J lost 2 bases, and 2 bases stayed unmatched. CDR3 length: 16 amino acids.

The V and J genes are TRBV5-4 and TRBJ2-5; 8 nucleotides align to TRBD2. The CDR3 loop spans 16 amino acids. Germline V gene data show CDR1 as SGHNT and CDR2 as YYREEE (reference sequence). The V gene end was trimmed by 2 bases and the J gene end by 4 bases; junction bases not matched to a gene: 10. This chain's CDR3 is CASSFDSGIGPETQYF. The CDR3 region has the DNA TGTGCCAGCAGCTTCGATAGCGGGATAGGGCCAGAGACCCAGTACTTC.

The gene calls are TRBV24-1 and TRBJ2-1; TRBD1 aligns across 7 bases. Looked up from germline, CDR1 is KGHDR and CDR2 is SFDVKD. The V gene end was trimmed by 4 bases and the J gene end by 3 bases; junction bases not matched to a gene: 5. The CDR3 totals 15 residues. CDR3 sequence reads: CATSDAGGYYNEQFF. CDR3 nucleotide sequence: TGTGCCACCAGTGACGCAGGGGGTTACTACAATGAGCAGTTCTTC.

The chain is built from TRBV7-9 and TRBJ2-7; D ambiguous. Trimming cost V 2 bases and J 5 bases, with 19 bases left between them. Germline V gives CDR1 SEHNR, CDR2 FQNEAQ (reference sequence). There are 16 residues in the CDR3. CDR3 residues: CASSLISAASRNEQYF. The CDR3 DNA follows: TGTGCCAGCAGCTTAATTTCCGCGGCCTCTAGGAACGAGCAGTACTTC.

This chain uses TRBV4-3 with TRBJ2-1; 8 bases map to TRBD1. This CDR3 is built from 16 residues. Trimming cost V 4 bases and J 8 bases; bases outside gene matches: 13. Germline CDR1 reads LGHNA; CDR2 reads YSLEER. The DNA of the CDR3 is TGCGCCAGCAGCCGAAATGGTGGAAACAGGGGGGATGAGCAGTTCTTC. As protein: CASSRNGGNRGDEQFF.

This clone appeared a few times. V and J are TRBV18 and TRBJ2-4; 9 bases map to TRBD1. CDR3 length: 18 residues. The V gene end was trimmed by 2 bases and the J gene end by 3 bases; junction bases not matched to a gene: 11. Per germline, CDR1 KGHSH and CDR2 LQKENI. The CDR3 DNA reads TGTGCCAGCTCACCAGGGGACAGGGCCGTGTACAGCAAAAACATTCAGTACTTC. Residues: CASSPGDRAVYSKNIQYF.

V gene TRBV11-2 combines with J gene TRBJ2-7, with 12 bases lining up with TRBD2. CDR3 length: 16 amino acids. CDR1 and CDR2 (germline): SGHAT, FQNNGV. The junction had 7 bases not matched to a gene; V was cut back by 5 bases and J by 2 bases. The CDR3 is CASSLPTSGSAYEQYF. For the CDR3, the DNA is TGTGCCAGCAGCCTCCCGACTAGCGGGAGCGCCTACGAGCAGTACTTC.

V usage is TRBV10-3 and J usage is TRBJ2-1, with D unresolved. Germline assignment: CDR1 ENHRY and CDR2 SYGVKD. The V end was cut by 6 bases, the J end by 5 bases, with 8 bases between. The CDR3 sequence is 12 residues long. Here the CDR3 reads CAIRTGDNEQFF. In DNA form, the CDR3 reads TGTGCCATCAGGACCGGAGACAATGAGCAGTTCTTC.

The chain employs TRBV30 and TRBJ2-7; 9 nucleotides line up with TRBD1. V shed 0 bases and J 2 bases; nucleotides not matched to a gene: 2. The CDR3 spans 14 residues. Germline V lookup: CDR1 GTSNPN, CDR2 SVGIG (reference sequence). The CDR3 reads CAWSVGQGPYEQYF. The CDR3 region has the DNA TGTGCCTGGAGTGTAGGACAGGGGCCCTACGAGCAGTACTTC.

V gene TRBV7-2 combines with J gene TRBJ2-3, with 7 bases fitting TRBD2. Germline trimming cut 2 bases from V and 2 bases from J; bases unmatched to any gene: 7. Per the germline V gene, CDR1 is SGHTA and CDR2 is FQGNSA. CDR3 length equals 16 residues. CDR3 in amino acids: CASSLFRDYFTDTQYF. The CDR3 region has the DNA TGTGCCAGCAGCTTATTCCGGGACTACTTCACAGATACGCAGTATTTT.

The gene calls are TRBV23-1 and TRBJ2-1; D gene unclear. TRBV23-1 is known as an ORF, though its function is uncertain. The V and J ends lost 11 bases and 8 bases respectively, with 10 bases between them. The CDR3 contains 10 residues. For the CDR3, the DNA is TGCGCCCCCAGGTGGGATGAGCAGTTCTTC. Translation: CAPRWDEQFF.

The chain uses TRBV28 and TRBJ1-5; tentative D call: TRBD1 (6 bases). In germline, CDR1 is MDHEN, CDR2 SYDVKM. Trimming stripped 5 bases from V and 1 base from J, with 18 bases between. The CDR3 is 17 amino acids. The CDR3 bases are TGTGCCAGCAGTCGACGGGGGGCTTTGAAGAGCAATCAGCCCCAGCATTTT. Amino acid sequence: CASSRRGALKSNQPQHF.

Comments on this clone: The same CDR3 is also encoded by other DNA sequences in this sample. The rearrangement uses TRBV28 and TRBJ2-7; D remains unclear. Trimming took off 5 bases at V and 0 bases at J, with 8 bases between the two ends. The germline V gene has CDR1 MDHEN and CDR2 SYDVKM. The CDR3 sequence is 13 residues long. The CDR3: CASSPGFSYEQYF. The CDR3 region has the DNA TGTGCCAGCAGTCCAGGTTTCTCCTACGAGCAGTACTTC.

This chain joins TRBV24-1 and TRBJ1-2; no definite D call. This CDR3 has 15 residues. Germline assignment: CDR1 KGHDR and CDR2 SFDVKD. Trimming removed 3 bases at V and 6 bases at J, with 16 bases between. In nucleotides, the CDR3 is TGTGCCACCAGTGATGTAACTGGCAGGAGGGATGGCTACACCTTC. Encoded protein: CATSDVTGRRDGYTF.